The next 15 T cell receptor beta chains were all read from a single sample in a study of PD-1 and CTLA-4 blockade in melanoma. The data were produced by immunoSEQ multiplex PCR, yet TCRdb's version contains in-frame clones alone and is incomplete. The data show about 31,000 clones, about 87% seen once. The sequences come from CD8+ T cells from peripheral blood, collected from a patient given anti-PD-1 treatment. These receptors all stem from a human donor with melanoma.

The rearrangement joins TRBV29-1 to TRBJ2-7; TRBD1 aligns across 11 bases. V was pared by 4 bases and J by 4 bases, with 6 bases of the junction left unmatched. The CDR3 spans 14 residues. Per the germline V gene, CDR1 is SQVTM and CDR2 is ANQGSEA. Here the CDR3 DNA reads TGCAGCGTTGTTTGGAGGGACAGGGGGTACGAGCAGTACTTC. As protein: CSVVWRDRGYEQYF.

The chain links TRBV2 to TRBJ1-1, with D perhaps TRBD1 (6 bases). This CDR3 has 14 residues. The germline V and J ends were trimmed by 5 bases and 0 bases, with 10 bases remaining between them. Germline V CDR1 and CDR2: SNHLY, FYNNEI. The CDR3 DNA sequence: TGTGCCAGCAGTTACAGGGCCTTGAACACTGAAGCTTTCTTT. Its translation is CASSYRALNTEAFF.

This clone was seen a handful of times. V is TRBV27 and J is TRBJ2-7; D call uncertain. Trimming removed 9 bases at V and 4 bases at J, with 10 bases between. The CDR3 runs 11 residues. Germline CDR1 and CDR2: MNHEY and SMNVEV (reference sequence). The DNA for the CDR3 is TGTGCCAGTGGCAGTTTATACGAGCAGTACTTC. Amino acid sequence: CASGSLYEQYF.

The chain joins TRBV7-9 to TRBJ1-6, with D possibly TRBD1 on 6 matching bases. The CDR3 contains 15 residues. The germline V gene encodes CDR1 SEHNR and CDR2 FQNEAQ (reference sequence). V was clipped by 4 bases and J by 5 bases, with 12 bases between them. The CDR3 loop reads CASSSSGVHNSPLHF. Here the CDR3 DNA reads TGTGCCAGCAGCTCGTCAGGGGTCCATAATTCACCCCTCCACTTT. Full variable domain (missing parts from reference TRBV7-9 and TRBJ1-6): DTGVSQNPRHKITKRGQNVTFRCDPISEHNRLYWYRQTLGQGPEFLTYFQNEAQLEKSRLLSDRFSAERPKGSFSTLEIQRTEQGDSAMYLCASSSSGVHNSPLHFGNGTRLTVT.

The chain employs TRBV19 and TRBJ1-5; TRBD1 might be the D (5 bases). Trimming took off 4 bases at V and 5 bases at J, with 12 bases between the two ends. CDR1 and CDR2 from the germline V gene are LNHDA and SQIVND (reference sequence). CDR3 length: 14 amino acids. CDR3 protein: CASSRGGADQPQHF. The DNA for the CDR3 is TGTGCCAGTAGTAGGGGTGGGGCGGATCAGCCCCAGCATTTT.

The V gene is TRBV4-1, the J gene TRBJ2-1, with D unclear. Per the germline V gene, CDR1 is MGHRA and CDR2 is YSYEKL. V gave up 1 base and J gave up 4 bases, with 5 bases separating them. The CDR3 contains 13 residues. This chain's CDR3 is CASSQVGYNEQFF. CDR3 sequence (DNA): TGCGCCAGCAGCCAAGTCGGTTACAATGAGCAGTTCTTC.

This chain uses TRBV5-6 with TRBJ2-1, with 8 bases aligning to TRBD1. V was pared by 3 bases and J by 9 bases, with 5 bases of the junction left unmatched. Per germline, CDR1 SGHDT and CDR2 YYEEEE. The CDR3 is made up of 13 amino acids. CDR3 coding DNA: TGTGCCAGCAGCTGGCCAGGGGGCACTGAGCAGTTCTTC. Protein: CASSWPGGTEQFF.

A single count supports this clone. The V and J genes are TRBV10-3 and TRBJ2-5, with 8 bases aligning to TRBD1. Looked up from germline, CDR1 is ENHRY and CDR2 is SYGVKD. The CDR3 covers 16 residues. V lost 6 bases to trimming and J lost 5 bases; unmatched junction nucleotides: 14. The CDR3 loop is CAIRQNLGQVGETQYF. DNA of the CDR3: TGTGCCATCAGGCAAAACTTGGGACAGGTCGGGGAGACCCAGTACTTC.

This clone was seen only a few times. The CDR3, as DNA: TGTGCCAGCAGTGTCCGGGACGGAAAGTATGGCTACACCTTC. This sequence encodes CASSVRDGKYGYTF. The chain recombines TRBV27 with TRBJ1-2, with D possibly being TRBD1 (5 bases). The CDR3 sequence is 14 residues long. The V and J ends lost 5 bases and 5 bases respectively, with 15 bases between them. The germline V gene encodes CDR1 MNHEY and CDR2 SMNVEV (reference sequence).

The chain combines TRBV9 with TRBJ2-2; D gene ambiguous. Germline V CDR1 and CDR2: SGDLS, YYNGEE. V lost 0 bases to trimming and J lost 3 bases, with 6 bases between them. This CDR3 is built from 14 residues. Here the CDR3 DNA reads TGTGCCAGCAGCGTAGATGGATACACCGGGGAGCTGTTTTTT. It encodes CASSVDGYTGELFF.

The chain joins TRBV29-1 to TRBJ1-2; D remains ambiguous. Germline CDR1 reads SQVTM; CDR2 reads ANQGSEA. The CDR3 extends over 15 amino acids. Trimming took 3 bases from V and 5 from J, leaving 19 bases between them. This CDR3 is CSVEPQATTGYGYTF. DNA of the CDR3: TGCAGCGTTGAGCCTCAGGCAACCACGGGGTATGGCTACACCTTC.

The chain couples TRBV11-3 to TRBJ2-5; the D gene is possibly TRBD2 (6 bases). Germline CDR1 and CDR2: SGHNT and YENEEA. The CDR3 spans 15 residues. The V end was cut by 5 bases, the J end by 3 bases, with 16 bases between. In DNA, the CDR3 is TGTGCCAGCAGCCGTGGTTGGAGGGCAGAAGAGACCCAGTACTTC. As protein: CASSRGWRAEETQYF. Full variable domain (outside the CDR3, taken from reference TRBV11-3 and TRBJ2-5): EAGVVQSPRYKIIEKKQPVAFWCNPISGHNTLYWYLQNLGQGPELLIRYENEEAVDDSQLPKDRFSAERLKGVDSTLKIQPAELGDSAVYLCASSRGWRAEETQYFGPGTRLLVL.

This rearrangement joins TRBV27 to TRBJ2-7; D is perhaps TRBD2 (7 bases). Germline CDR1 reads MNHEY; CDR2 reads SMNVEV (reference sequence). Between the trimmed V and J ends, which lost 5 bases and 4 bases, there was a span of 12 bases. The CDR3 extends over 13 amino acids. CDR3 sequence: CASSTGGRYEQYF. The CDR3 nucleotides are TGTGCCAGCAGTACGGGGGGCCGTTACGAGCAGTACTTC.

This clone was observed once. The rearrangement links TRBV4-1 to TRBJ2-7, with TRBD1 matching over 10 bases. V lost 3 bases, J lost 4 bases, and 6 bases stayed unmatched. This CDR3 is 15 amino acids long. From germline, CDR1 is MGHRA and CDR2 YSYEKL. The CDR3, as DNA: TGCGCCAGCAGCCAGCTCATGGGACAGGGGTACGAGCAGTACTTC. This gives the protein CASSQLMGQGYEQYF.

The V and J genes are TRBV4-3 and TRBJ2-7; D uncertain. This CDR3 is 13 amino acids long. CDR1 and CDR2 (germline): LGHNA, YSLEER. Trimming removed 1 base from V and 4 bases from J, with 8 bases in between. The CDR3 region has the DNA TGCGCCAGCAGCCAAGCCCCCCTGTACGAGCAGTACTTC. Translation: CASSQAPLYEQYF.